This TCR beta chain was captured in a study of technical replicates of blood from a few donors. There are 14 residues in the CDR3. CDR1 SGHRS and CDR2 YFSETQ come from the germline V gene. V was cut by 0 bases and J by 8 bases, with 14 bases left in between. Sequencing used immunoSEQ multiplex PCR; TCRdb keeps in-frame clones, though not all of them. The table lists approximately 99,000 clones, 95% to 96% of them singletons. The J gene is TRBJ1-2, the V gene TRBV5-1; weak D call: TRBD1 (5 bases). This receptor was obtained from a human donor in good health. The material sequenced was T cells isolated from PBMCs. DNA of the CDR3: TGCGCCAGCAGCTTGGGATCGGCGACAGAGGGCTACACCTTC. This gives the protein CASSLGSATEGYTF.